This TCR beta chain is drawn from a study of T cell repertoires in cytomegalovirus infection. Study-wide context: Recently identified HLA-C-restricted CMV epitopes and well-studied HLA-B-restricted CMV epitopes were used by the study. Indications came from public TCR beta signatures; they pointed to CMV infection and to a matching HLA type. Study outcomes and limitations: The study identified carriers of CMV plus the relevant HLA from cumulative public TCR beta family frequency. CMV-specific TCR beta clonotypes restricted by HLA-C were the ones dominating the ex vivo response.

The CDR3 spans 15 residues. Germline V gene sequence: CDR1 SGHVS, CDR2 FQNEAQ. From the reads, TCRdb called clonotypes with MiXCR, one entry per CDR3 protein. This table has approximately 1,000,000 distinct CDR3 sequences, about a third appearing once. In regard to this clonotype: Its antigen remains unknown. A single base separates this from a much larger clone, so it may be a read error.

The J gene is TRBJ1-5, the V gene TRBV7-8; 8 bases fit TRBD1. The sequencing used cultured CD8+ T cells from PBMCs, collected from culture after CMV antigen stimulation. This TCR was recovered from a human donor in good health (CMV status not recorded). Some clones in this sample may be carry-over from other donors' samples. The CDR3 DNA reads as TGTGTCAGCAGCCCCCGACAGGGGCCTAATCAGCCCCAGCATTTT. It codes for CVSSPRQGPNQPQHF.